This TCR beta chain emerged from a study of T cell repertoires in cytomegalovirus infection. In TCRdb, the reads were re-called with MiXCR into one record per CDR3 protein. This repertoire shows about 310,000 distinct CDR3 sequences, 15% to 20% found once; its top ten account for about 12%. Trimming pared 8 bases from V and 5 bases from J, leaving 21 bases between. The germline V gene encodes CDR1 SGHTA and CDR2 FQGNSA. This CDR3 has 15 residues. This clonotype was counted at least ten times. The sample was PBMCs. The receptor's source is a human donor in good health (CMV status not recorded). Some clones in this sample may be carry-over from other donors' samples. J is TRBJ1-1 and V is TRBV7-2; D is unresolved. CDR3 protein: CASAVFEIPGTEAFF. CDR3 DNA sequence: TGTGCCAGCGCCGTCTTCGAAATTCCCGGAACTGAAGCTTTCTTT.